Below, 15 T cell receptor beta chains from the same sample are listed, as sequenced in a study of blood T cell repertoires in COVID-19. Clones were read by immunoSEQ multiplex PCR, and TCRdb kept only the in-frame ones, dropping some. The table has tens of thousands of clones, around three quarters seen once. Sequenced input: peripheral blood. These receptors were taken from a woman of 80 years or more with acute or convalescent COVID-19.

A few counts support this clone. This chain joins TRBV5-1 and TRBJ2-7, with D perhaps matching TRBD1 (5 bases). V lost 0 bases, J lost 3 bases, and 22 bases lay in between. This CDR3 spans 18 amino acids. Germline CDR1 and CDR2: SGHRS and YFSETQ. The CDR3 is CASSLGLTAEIGNYEQYF. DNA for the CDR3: TGCGCCAGCAGCTTGGGGTTGACAGCCGAGATTGGGAACTACGAGCAGTACTTC.

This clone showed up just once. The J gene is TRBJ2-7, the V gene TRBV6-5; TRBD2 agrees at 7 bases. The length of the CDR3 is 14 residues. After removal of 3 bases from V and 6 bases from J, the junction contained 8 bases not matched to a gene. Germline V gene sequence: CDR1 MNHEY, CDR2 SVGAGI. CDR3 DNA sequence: TGTGCCAGCAGTTATTCCGCAGGGAGGGGCGAGCAGTACTTC. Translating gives CASSYSAGRGEQYF.

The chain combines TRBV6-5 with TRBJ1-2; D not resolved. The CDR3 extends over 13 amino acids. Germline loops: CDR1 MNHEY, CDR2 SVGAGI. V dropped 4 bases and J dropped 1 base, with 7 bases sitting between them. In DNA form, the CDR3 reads TGTGCCAGCAGTTTGCTATTTAACTATGGCTACACCTTC. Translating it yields CASSLLFNYGYTF.

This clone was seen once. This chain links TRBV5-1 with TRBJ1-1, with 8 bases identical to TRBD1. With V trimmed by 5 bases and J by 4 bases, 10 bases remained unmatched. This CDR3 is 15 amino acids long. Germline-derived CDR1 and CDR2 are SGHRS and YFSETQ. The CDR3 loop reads CASSLTGTGGTEAFF. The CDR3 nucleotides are TGCGCCAGCAGTCTGACCGGGACAGGTGGCACTGAAGCTTTCTTT.

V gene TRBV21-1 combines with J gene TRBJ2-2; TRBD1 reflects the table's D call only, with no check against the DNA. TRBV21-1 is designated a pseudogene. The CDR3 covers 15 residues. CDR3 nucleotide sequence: TGTGCCAGCAGCAAAAGGGGGACGAACACCGGGGAGCTGTTTTTT. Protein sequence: CASSKRGTNTGELFF.

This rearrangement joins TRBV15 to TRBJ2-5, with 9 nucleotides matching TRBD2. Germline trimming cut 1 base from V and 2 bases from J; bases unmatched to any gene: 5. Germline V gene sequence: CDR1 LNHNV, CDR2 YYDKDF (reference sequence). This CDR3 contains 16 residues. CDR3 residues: CATSRGTAGGQETQYF. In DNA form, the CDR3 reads TGTGCCACCAGCAGAGGGACGGCGGGGGGGCAAGAGACCCAGTACTTC.

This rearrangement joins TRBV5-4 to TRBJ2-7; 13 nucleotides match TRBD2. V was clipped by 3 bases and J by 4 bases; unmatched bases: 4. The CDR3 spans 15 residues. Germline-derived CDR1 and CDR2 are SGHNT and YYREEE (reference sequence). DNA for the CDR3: TGTGCCAGCAGCTCTCGGACTAGCGGGAGATACGAGCAGTACTTC. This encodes CASSSRTSGRYEQYF.

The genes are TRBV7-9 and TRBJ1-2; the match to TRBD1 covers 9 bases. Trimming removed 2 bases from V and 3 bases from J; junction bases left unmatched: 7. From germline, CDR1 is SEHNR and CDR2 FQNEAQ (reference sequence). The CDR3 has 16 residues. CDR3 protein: CASSLWDREEDYGYTF. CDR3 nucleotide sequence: TGTGCCAGCAGCTTATGGGACAGGGAGGAAGACTATGGCTACACCTTC.

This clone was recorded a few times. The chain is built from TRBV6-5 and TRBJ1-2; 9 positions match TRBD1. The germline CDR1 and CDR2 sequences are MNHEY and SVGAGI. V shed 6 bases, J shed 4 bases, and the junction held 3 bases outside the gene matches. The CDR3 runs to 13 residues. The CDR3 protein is CASRDRGAYGYTF. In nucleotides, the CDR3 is TGTGCCAGCAGGGACAGGGGAGCCTATGGCTACACCTTC.

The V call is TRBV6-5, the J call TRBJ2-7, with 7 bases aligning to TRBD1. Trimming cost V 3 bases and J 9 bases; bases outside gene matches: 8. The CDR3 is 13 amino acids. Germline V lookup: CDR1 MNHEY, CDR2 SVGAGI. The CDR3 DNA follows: TGTGCCAGCAGTTATCAAAGGGGGCCGGGGCAGTACTTC. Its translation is CASSYQRGPGQYF.

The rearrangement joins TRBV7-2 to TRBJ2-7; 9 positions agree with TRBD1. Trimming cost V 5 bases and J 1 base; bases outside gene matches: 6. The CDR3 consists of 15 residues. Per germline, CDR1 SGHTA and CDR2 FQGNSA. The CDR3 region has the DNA TGTGCCAGCAGCGACCGGGACAGGGCTTCCTACGAGCAGTACTTC. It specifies CASSDRDRASYEQYF.

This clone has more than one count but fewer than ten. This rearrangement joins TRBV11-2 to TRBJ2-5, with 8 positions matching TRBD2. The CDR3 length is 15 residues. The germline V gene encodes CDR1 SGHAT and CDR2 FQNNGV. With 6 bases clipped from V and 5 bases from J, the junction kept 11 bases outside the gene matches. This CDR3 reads CASRDGRGGSETQYF. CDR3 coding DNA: TGTGCCAGCAGAGATGGCCGGGGGGGTAGCGAGACCCAGTACTTC. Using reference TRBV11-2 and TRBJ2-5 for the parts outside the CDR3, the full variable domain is EAGVAQSPRYKIIEKRQSVAFWCNPISGHATLYWYQQILGQGPKLLIQFQNNGVVDDSQLPKDRFSAERLKGVDSTLKIQPAKLEDSAVYLCASRDGRGGSETQYFGPGTRLLVL.

Here the CDR3 DNA reads TGTGCCAGCGGTAGGCAGGGGGACTATCAGCCCCAGCATTTT. Its translation: CASGRQGDYQPQHF. The chain is built from TRBV2 and TRBJ1-5; 7 bases are shared with TRBD1. J gave up 5 bases and V 8 bases, and 9 bases lay outside the gene matches. CDR3 size: 14 residues. CDR1 and CDR2 from the germline V gene are SNHLY and FYNNEI.

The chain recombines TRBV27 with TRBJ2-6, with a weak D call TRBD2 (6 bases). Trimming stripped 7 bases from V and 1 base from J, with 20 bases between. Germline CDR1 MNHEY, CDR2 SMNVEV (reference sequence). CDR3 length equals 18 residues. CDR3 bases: TGTGCCAGCACCCCTCGGGCGGGGACTCAGTCTGGGGCCAACGTCCTGACTTTC. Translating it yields CASTPRAGTQSGANVLTF. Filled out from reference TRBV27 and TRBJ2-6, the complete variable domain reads EAQVTQNPRYLITVTGKKLTVTCSQNMNHEYMSWYRQDPGLGLRQIYYSMNVEVTDKGDVPEGYKVSRKEKRNFPLILESPSPNQTSLYFCASTPRAGTQSGANVLTFGAGSRLTVL.

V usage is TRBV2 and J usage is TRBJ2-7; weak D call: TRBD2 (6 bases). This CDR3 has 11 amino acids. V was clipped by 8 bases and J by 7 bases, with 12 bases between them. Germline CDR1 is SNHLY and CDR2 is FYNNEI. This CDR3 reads CASANRGEQYF. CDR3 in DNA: TGTGCCAGCGCTAACCGGGGGGAGCAGTACTTC.